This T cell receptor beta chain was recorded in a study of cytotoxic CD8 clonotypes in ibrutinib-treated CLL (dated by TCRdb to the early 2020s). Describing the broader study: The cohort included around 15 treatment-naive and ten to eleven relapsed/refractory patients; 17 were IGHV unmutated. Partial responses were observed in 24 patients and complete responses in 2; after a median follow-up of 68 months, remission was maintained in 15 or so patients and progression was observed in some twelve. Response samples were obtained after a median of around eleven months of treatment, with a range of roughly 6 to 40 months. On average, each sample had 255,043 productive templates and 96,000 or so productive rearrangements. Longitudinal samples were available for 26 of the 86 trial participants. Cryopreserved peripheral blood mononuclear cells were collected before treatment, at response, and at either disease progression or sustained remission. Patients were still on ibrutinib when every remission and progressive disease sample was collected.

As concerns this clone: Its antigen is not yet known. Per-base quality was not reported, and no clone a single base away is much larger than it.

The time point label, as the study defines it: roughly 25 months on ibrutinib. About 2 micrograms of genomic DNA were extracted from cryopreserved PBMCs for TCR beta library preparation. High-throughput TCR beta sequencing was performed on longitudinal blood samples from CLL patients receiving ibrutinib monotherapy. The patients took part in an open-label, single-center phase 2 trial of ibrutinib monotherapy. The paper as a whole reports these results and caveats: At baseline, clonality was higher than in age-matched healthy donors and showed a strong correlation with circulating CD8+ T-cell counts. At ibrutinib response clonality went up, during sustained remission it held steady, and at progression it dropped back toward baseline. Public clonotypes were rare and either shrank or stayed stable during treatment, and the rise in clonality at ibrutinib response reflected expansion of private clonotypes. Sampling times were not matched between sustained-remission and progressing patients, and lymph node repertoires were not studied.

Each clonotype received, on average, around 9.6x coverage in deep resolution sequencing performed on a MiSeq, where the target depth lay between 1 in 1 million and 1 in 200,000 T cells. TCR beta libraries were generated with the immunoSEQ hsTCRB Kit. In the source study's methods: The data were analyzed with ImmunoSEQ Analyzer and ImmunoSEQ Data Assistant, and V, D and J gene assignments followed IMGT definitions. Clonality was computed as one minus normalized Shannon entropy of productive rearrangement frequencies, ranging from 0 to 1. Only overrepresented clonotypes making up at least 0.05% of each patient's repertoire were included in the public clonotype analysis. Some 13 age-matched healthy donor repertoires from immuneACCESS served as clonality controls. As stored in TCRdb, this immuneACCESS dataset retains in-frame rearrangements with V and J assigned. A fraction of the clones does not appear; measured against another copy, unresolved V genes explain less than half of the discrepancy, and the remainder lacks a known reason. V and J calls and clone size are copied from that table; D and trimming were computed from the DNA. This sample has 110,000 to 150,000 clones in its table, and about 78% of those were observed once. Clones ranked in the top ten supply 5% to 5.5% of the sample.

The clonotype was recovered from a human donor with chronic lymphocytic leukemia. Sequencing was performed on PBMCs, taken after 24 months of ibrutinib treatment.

The encoded CDR3 is CASSIVGGWEYNEQFF. The sequenced DNA: TGTGCCAGTAGTATAGTCGGGGGATGGGAATACAATGAGCAGTTCTTC. In this chain, TRBV19 is recombined with TRBJ2-1; a weak D assignment points to TRBD2 (6 bases agree). At the junction V is shortened by 1 base and J by 4 bases, with 14 bases in between. From the germline V gene (reference sequence), CDR1 is LNHDA and CDR2 is SQIVND. From its cysteine to its phenylalanine, the CDR3 spans 16 amino acids. Of the read, only the CDR3 DNA is kept; its 48 bases are in frame from base 1.